The rows below give T cell receptor beta chains drawn from one sample of a study of graft-versus-host responses after intestinal transplantation. Assay used: immunoSEQ multiplex PCR; TCRdb lists only in-frame clones, some missing. The sample includes approximately 77,000 clones, roughly 89% of them seen just once. No antigen has been identified for these receptors. Sequenced material: unstimulated CD4+ T cells sorted from spleen or lymph node cells, taken before intestinal transplant. The receptors derive from a human donor who received an intestinal transplant. Each CDR3 is given without its conserved first and last residue.

J	V	CDR3
TRBJ2-3	TRBV4-1	ASSQPSSGGADTQY
TRBJ2-7	TRBV7-2	ASSLAAGPRGEQY
TRBJ2-5	TRBV5-4	ASSSQHRGQETQY
TRBJ2-5	TRBV2	ASSEITRASETQY
TRBJ1-5	TRBV25-1	ASSSGTGNNQPQH
TRBJ2-7	TRBV6-5	ASRVRDRVAYEQY
TRBJ2-7	TRBV4-1	ASSQDGLESSYEQY
TRBJ1-4	TRBV27	ASKARDRGGEKLF
TRBJ1-5	TRBV5-1	ASSFTTGGGQPQH
TRBJ1-4	TRBV5-1	ASSLTGHTTNEKLF
TRBJ2-1	TRBV2	ASSASISGEQF
TRBJ2-7	TRBV19	ASSNPGQGIYEQY
TRBJ1-5	TRBV28	ASSLRTVINQPQH
TRBJ2-2	TRBV6-6	ASSRQGPTGELF
TRBJ2-7	TRBV7-8	ASSSVGQEQY
TRBJ2-1	TRBV7-2	ASSQLAGGYNEQF
TRBJ2-1	TRBV6-5	ASSSSGTVYNEQF
TRBJ2-5	TRBV2	ASSESSGRETQY
TRBJ1-6	TRBV25-1	ASSEQGRLVSPLH
TRBJ2-5	TRBV11-2	ASSLGAGENQY
TRBJ1-4	TRBV28	ASSLQGSNEKLF
TRBJ2-5	TRBV10-2	ASSESLRDFLQETQY
TRBJ2-1	TRBV2	ASAREAGDEQF
TRBJ1-4	TRBV27	ASSLATGVGEKLF
TRBJ1-5	TRBV19	ASSTRQGIQPQH
TRBJ2-7	TRBV10-3	AISPAGTSGRLYEQY
TRBJ2-6	TRBV28	ASSFRRANVLT
TRBJ1-2	TRBV30	AWRPGPGNGYT
TRBJ1-5	TRBV7-2	ASSLGPSSQPQH
TRBJ2-1	TRBV28	ASSLSVIGTRLNNEQF
TRBJ1-5	TRBV6-1	ASSGDRAIGQPQH
TRBJ1-5	TRBV18	ASSPGEDQPQH
TRBJ2-7	TRBV30	AWEGQGAFYEQY
TRBJ2-2	TRBV6-6	ASSYSVAGGERELF
TRBJ1-2	TRBV4-2	ASSQEQAGLYGYT
TRBJ1-6	TRBV2	ASSETGINSPLH
TRBJ2-3	TRBV9	ASSVVGHSTDTQY
TRBJ2-5	TRBV11-2	ASSPRLIQETQY
TRBJ2-1	TRBV14	ASSLRLARSYNEQF
TRBJ1-5	TRBV2	ASSDRTVKPQH
TRBJ2-6	TRBV18	ASSLDRVPSAGANVLT
TRBJ2-1	TRBV15	ATSISGINEQF
TRBJ2-3	TRBV11-2	ASSLRLADTQY
TRBJ2-3	TRBV18	ASSVTGDPSTDTQY
TRBJ2-5	TRBV5-4	ASSLVGRVAGGETQY
TRBJ1-2	TRBV4-1	ASSQPGQYYGYT
TRBJ2-1	TRBV27	ASSFGTGTYNEQF
TRBJ1-1	TRBV29-1	SVEGAGGLIMNTEAF
TRBJ2-5	TRBV4-1	ASSQRTPRQGQETQY
TRBJ1-2	TRBV18	ASSSGTPYGYT
TRBJ2-7	TRBV11-2	ASSLGVGEGGRSYEQY
TRBJ1-1	TRBV5-1	ASSWRDRVTEAF